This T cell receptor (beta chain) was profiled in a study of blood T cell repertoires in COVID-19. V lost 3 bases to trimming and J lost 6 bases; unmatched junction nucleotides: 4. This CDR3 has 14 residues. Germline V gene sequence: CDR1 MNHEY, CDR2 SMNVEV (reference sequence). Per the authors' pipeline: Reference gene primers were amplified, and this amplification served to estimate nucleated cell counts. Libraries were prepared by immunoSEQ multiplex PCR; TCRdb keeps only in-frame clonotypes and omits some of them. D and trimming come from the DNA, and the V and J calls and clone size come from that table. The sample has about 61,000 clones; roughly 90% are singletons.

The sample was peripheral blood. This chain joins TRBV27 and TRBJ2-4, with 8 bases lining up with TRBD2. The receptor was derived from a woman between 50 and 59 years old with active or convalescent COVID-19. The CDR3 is CASSFGTRGNIQYF. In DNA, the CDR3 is TGTGCCAGCAGTTTCGGGACTAGGGGAAACATTCAGTACTTC.